The rows below give T cell receptor beta chains drawn from one sample of a study of T cell changes during pregnancy in multiple sclerosis. Profiled with immunoSEQ multiplex PCR; TCRdb holds only in-frame clones, not every one. The sample consists of 25,000 to 30,000 clones, about nine tenths of them appearing once. Sequences were derived from CD4+ T cells from peripheral blood mononuclear cells, sampled in the first trimester of pregnancy. The receptor source for this set is a female donor in good health, enrolled as a control in a pregnancy study. Each CDR3 is given with its conserved first and last residue. The order of the fields is CDR3 DNA, CDR3 protein, V gene, J gene, D gene, clone size. The D gene is left open where the match is weak. Rows may omit the clone size; those that give it use once, few, many or a size class.

TGTGCCAGCAGTGTCCTCTTCTACGAGCAGTACTTC	CASSVLFYEQYF	TRBV6-1	TRBJ2-7	-	-
TGTGCCACCCAAGGGCGTACACAGGCTGCTTTCTTT	CATQGRTQAAFF	TRBV6-5	TRBJ1-1	-	few
TGTGCCAGCAGCTCCTATTTAGCTTGGCACGAGCAGTACTTC	CASSSYLAWHEQYF	TRBV7-2	TRBJ2-7	-	-
TGTGCCAGCAGTGAACCCAGGAGGGAGGTGAACACTGAAGCTTTCTTT	CASSEPRREVNTEAFF	TRBV28	TRBJ1-1	-	-
TGTGCCTGGTCCGGGACTAGCGGGGCGCTCTCCTACAATGAGCAGTTCTTC	CAWSGTSGALSYNEQFF	TRBV30	TRBJ2-1	TRBD2	-
TGTGCCAGCAGCTCAATACCGGGAGCTGAATCGGGGGAGCAGTACTTC	CASSSIPGAESGEQYF	TRBV11-2	TRBJ2-7	-	-
TGTGCCAGCAGAGACCGGGAGAACACTGAAGCTTTCTTT	CASRDRENTEAFF	TRBV6-4	TRBJ1-1	-	-
TGTGCCAGCAGCCCCAGAAGTACGAACACCGGGGAGCTGTTTTTT	CASSPRSTNTGELFF	TRBV5-8	TRBJ2-2	-	-
TGTGCCAGCAGCCCCACAGGGCCAGCGGGGGCCGCGGGGTCGTACAATGAGCAGTTCTTC	CASSPTGPAGAAGSYNEQFF	TRBV7-3	TRBJ2-1	TRBD2	-
TGTGCCACCAGCAGAGATTCCGCGAGCAACGAGCAGTACTTC	CATSRDSASNEQYF	TRBV15	TRBJ2-7	-	-
TGTGCCAGCAGCTCCCTTAGCAGGACTGTAGCCTACGAGCAGTACTTC	CASSSLSRTVAYEQYF	TRBV7-8	TRBJ2-7	-	-
TGCGCCAGCAGCTTGGTAGGCGGGAGGCGTGGCGCCGGGGAGCTGTTTTTT	CASSLVGGRRGAGELFF	TRBV5-1	TRBJ2-2	TRBD2	-
TGTGCCAGCAGCTTACAGGGGGACAACTATGGCTACACCTTC	CASSLQGDNYGYTF	TRBV7-2	TRBJ1-2	TRBD1	-
TGTGCCAGCAGCCTTGGGGGGGCTGGGGCCAACGTCCTGACTTTC	CASSLGGAGANVLTF	TRBV7-3	TRBJ2-6	TRBD2	-
TGTGCCAGCCGGAGTATAGGGGGGGGTAGCACAGATACGCAGTATTTT	CASRSIGGGSTDTQYF	TRBV6-6	TRBJ2-3	-	-
TGTGCCAGCAGCTTAGATCGAACTACGGGTAGCAATCAGCCCCAGCATTTT	CASSLDRTTGSNQPQHF	TRBV11-2	TRBJ1-5	-	-
TGTGCCAGCAGCTTATTCGGGGAAATAGGCGATACGCAGTATTTT	CASSLFGEIGDTQYF	TRBV7-9	TRBJ2-3	-	-
TGTGCCAGCAGTTACTCGGAAAGGGGCTATGGCTACACCTTC	CASSYSERGYGYTF	TRBV6-5	TRBJ1-2	-	-
TGCGCCAGCAGCCTTACTAGCGGGCGGGGCACCGGGGAGCTGTTTTTT	CASSLTSGRGTGELFF	TRBV5-1	TRBJ2-2	TRBD2	-
TGTGCCAGCCGGGGGACTGAAGCTTTCTTT	CASRGTEAFF	TRBV6-5	TRBJ1-1	-	-
TGTGCCAGCAGCAGACGCGGGGACAGGGCCTGGGAGACCCAGTACTTC	CASSRRGDRAWETQYF	TRBV9	TRBJ2-5	TRBD1	-
TGTGCCAGCAGCGCGACGAGGGGGGGGGCTTATGAGCAGTTCTTC	CASSATRGGAYEQFF	TRBV9	TRBJ2-1	-	-
TGTGCCAGCAGCTGGGGACAGGGAAGGGAAAAACTGTTTTTT	CASSWGQGREKLFF	TRBV7-2	TRBJ1-4	TRBD1	-
TGTGCCAGCAGCGTTGGTAGCGGGGGGGCCGAAAAGACCCAGTACTTC	CASSVGSGGAEKTQYF	TRBV9	TRBJ2-5	TRBD2	-
TGTGCCAGCAGCTTCTTACGGGGGATCATAGAGACCCAGTACTTC	CASSFLRGIIETQYF	TRBV11-2	TRBJ2-5	-	-
TGTGCCAGTAGTATCGGGAAGACCGGGACTAGCATCTACGAGCAGTACTTC	CASSIGKTGTSIYEQYF	TRBV19	TRBJ2-7	TRBD2	-
TGTGCCAGCAGCCAGAGGACTCCCGGGACTCAGAACACTGAAGCTTTCTTT	CASSQRTPGTQNTEAFF	TRBV14	TRBJ1-1	-	-
TGTGCCAGTAGTATTCTAGACTCGAACACTGAAGCTTTCTTT	CASSILDSNTEAFF	TRBV19	TRBJ1-1	-	-
TGTGCCAGCAGCCGGACTAGCGGGACCTACGAGCAGTACTTC	CASSRTSGTYEQYF	TRBV2	TRBJ2-7	TRBD2	-
TGTGCCAGCAGAAGGACAGCCTCGGAGACCCAGTACTTC	CASRRTASETQYF	TRBV28	TRBJ2-5	-	-
TGTGCCAGCTCACCACGGTCAGGGGGCAATGAGCAGTTCTTC	CASSPRSGGNEQFF	TRBV18	TRBJ2-1	TRBD1	-
TGTGCCAGCAGTTACTCGACAGTCTTCAATTCACCCCTCCACTTT	CASSYSTVFNSPLHF	TRBV6-6	TRBJ1-6	-	-
TGCACCAGCAGCCCCCTCTACGAGCAGTACTTC	CTSSPLYEQYF	TRBV1	TRBJ2-7	-	once
TGTGCCAGCAGCTTAGTACAGGGGAGAGGCTACACCTTC	CASSLVQGRGYTF	TRBV7-2	TRBJ1-2	TRBD1	-
TGTGCCATCAGTGTACAGGGGATGGATAATTCACCCCTCCACTTT	CAISVQGMDNSPLHF	TRBV10-3	TRBJ1-6	TRBD1	-
TGTGCCAGCAGCTTAGGACAGGGACCTAACTATGGCTACACCTTC	CASSLGQGPNYGYTF	TRBV7-9	TRBJ1-2	TRBD1	-
TGTGCCAGCAGCGTAGACCCCGGGACAGGGGGCTCTCGGGAGCAGTACTTC	CASSVDPGTGGSREQYF	TRBV9	TRBJ2-7	TRBD1	-
TGTGCCAGTAGGATCGACAGGGGCCTTGGTCCCCTCCACTTT	CASRIDRGLGPLHF	TRBV19	TRBJ1-6	TRBD1	-